This record covers a single T cell receptor beta chain. Its antigen is undetermined. The sample is drawn from a study of T cell repertoires in cytomegalovirus infection. Each CDR3 protein is one row after TCRdb ran MiXCR on the reads. The table shows about 920,000 distinct CDR3 sequences, with around 29% occurring only once. The receptor was isolated from a human donor in good health (CMV status not recorded). Some clones in this sample may be carry-over from other donors' samples. Sequenced material: cultured CD8+ T cells from PBMCs, taken from culture after CMV antigen stimulation.

This CDR3 reads CASRGQGVVSPLHF. CDR3 in DNA: TGTGCCAGCAGAGGACAGGGGGTTGTTTCACCCCTCCACTTT. The chain carries TRBV7-9 and TRBJ1-6; 10 nucleotides align to TRBD1. This CDR3 contains 14 residues. CDR1 and CDR2 from the germline V gene are SEHNR and FQNEAQ (reference sequence). V was clipped by 6 bases and J by 9 bases; unmatched bases: 5.